Listed below are T cell receptor beta chains from one sample, sequenced in a study of T cell repertoires in cytomegalovirus infection. The antigens for these receptors are not known. Each CDR3 protein is one row after TCRdb ran MiXCR on the reads. This sample has 150,000 to 200,000 distinct CDR3 sequences, with about 22% found just once. This specimen was CD8+ T cells from cultured PBMCs, taken from culture after CMV antigen stimulation. Every receptor here comes from a human donor in good health (CMV status not recorded). Some clones in this sample may be carry-over from other donors' samples. The CDR3 runs from the conserved cysteine through the conserved F or W. D genes are given only for firm matches. The size of a clone is reported for some rows only, either as once, few or many, or as a class for expanded clones.

D	size	V	length	J	DNA	CDR3
-	few	TRBV27	15	TRBJ1-1	TGTGCCAGCAGTTTCTACCCAGTACCGAACACTGAAGCTTTCTTT	CASSFYPVPNTEAFF
-	-	TRBV11-2	14	TRBJ1-1	TGTGCCAGCTCCTACATTCCCCGGGCGAGGGACGCTTTCTTT	CASSYIPRARDAFF
-	-	TRBV4-1	15	TRBJ1-6	TGCGCCAGCAGCCAAGACGACTTGGGAGGATCACCCCTCCACTTT	CASSQDDLGGSPLHF
-	medium-sized	TRBV12-3/TRBV12-4	14	TRBJ1-2	TGTGCCAGCAGTTTTGGGGGGCAAAAGTATGGCTACACCTTC	CASSFGGQKYGYTF
TRBD1	once	TRBV5-1	14	TRBJ1-1	TGCGCCAGCCGGGACAGAACCATGAACACTGAAGCTTTCTTT	CASRDRTMNTEAFF
-	-	TRBV4-1	17	TRBJ1-2	TGCGCCAGCAGCCAAAAACCCGGCGGATCATGGGGCGATGGCTACACCTTC	CASSQKPGGSWGDGYTF
-	once	TRBV6-2/TRBV6-3	15	TRBJ1-5	TGTGCCAGCAGACCATTTGGATATAGCAATCAGCCCCAGCATTTT	CASRPFGYSNQPQHF
-	-	TRBV15	14	TRBJ1-1	TGTGCCACCAGCAGAGATCGTCCTTCCACTGAAGCTTTCTTT	CATSRDRPSTEAFF
-	-	TRBV7-9	14	TRBJ2-5	TGTGCCAGCAGCTTAGGGGCAGCCCAAGAGACCCAGTACTTC	CASSLGAAQETQYF
TRBD1	few	TRBV6-1	18	TRBJ1-3	TGTGCCAGCAGTGAAGCGTGGGGACAGGGAGTCACTGGAAACACCATATATTTT	CASSEAWGQGVTGNTIYF
-	-	TRBV5-6	15	TRBJ2-1	TGTGCCAGCAGCTTGGGGGGATTCTCACCGGATGAGCAGTTCTTC	CASSLGGFSPDEQFF
TRBD1	-	TRBV4-1	18	TRBJ2-7	TGCGCCAGCAGCCGCTTACCTACCGGGACAGGGGGGAATTACGAGCAGTACTTC	CASSRLPTGTGGNYEQYF
-	-	TRBV6-2/TRBV6-3	11	TRBJ2-1	TGTGCCAGTTTGGCAGGGCGCGAGCAGTTCTTC	CASLAGREQFF
-	few	TRBV6-2/TRBV6-3	13	TRBJ2-3	TGTGCCAGCAGTTACGTTGGTACAGATACGCAGTATTTT	CASSYVGTDTQYF
-	few	TRBV30	11	TRBJ1-1	TGTGCCTGGAGTGGGCTCAACGAAGCTTTCTTT	CAWSGLNEAFF
TRBD2	-	TRBV4-1	17	TRBJ2-7	TGCGCCAGCAGCCAATTACCGCCGGGACTAGCCGACGACGAGCAGTACTTC	CASSQLPPGLADDEQYF
-	few	TRBV4-3	13	TRBJ2-7	TGCGCCAGCAGCCAAGGGACAGCCCTGGAGCAGTACTTC	CASSQGTALEQYF
-	few	TRBV7-2	16	TRBJ1-1	TGTGCCAGCAGCCCCCTCCCGGGACACATGAACACTGAAGCTTTCTTT	CASSPLPGHMNTEAFF
-	-	TRBV20-1	15	TRBJ2-7	TGCAGTGCTAGAGAGATACCGGGCAGATCCTACGAGCAGTACTTC	CSAREIPGRSYEQYF
-	many	TRBV7-2	15	TRBJ2-3	TGTGCCAGCAGCTTAGGGGTAGCTAGCACAGATACGCAGTATTTT	CASSLGVASTDTQYF
TRBD1	few	TRBV19	13	TRBJ2-7	TGTGCCAGTGGGACAGGGGGACCCTACGAGCAGTACTTC	CASGTGGPYEQYF
-	-	TRBV6-5	15	TRBJ2-3	TGTGCCAGCAGTTACTCGCGGGGAAGCACAGATACGCAGTATTTT	CASSYSRGSTDTQYF
TRBD1	few	TRBV7-9	16	TRBJ1-6	TGTGCCAGCAGCACCAAGACAGGGGGCCTTAATTCACCCCTCCACTTT	CASSTKTGGLNSPLHF
-	few	TRBV3-1	16	TRBJ1-5	TGTGCCAGCAGCCAAGAGCCCCCGTCGGGCAATCAGCCCCAGCATTTT	CASSQEPPSGNQPQHF
TRBD2	once	TRBV4-1	18	TRBJ2-3	TGCGCCAGCAGCCAAGATAGCGGGGGGTTTCGTGGGACAGATACGCAGTATTTT	CASSQDSGGFRGTDTQYF
TRBD1	few	TRBV7-2	17	TRBJ1-6	TGTGCCAGCAGCTTATTAAAACAGGGGATCAATAATTCACCCCTCCACTTT	CASSLLKQGINNSPLHF
-	-	TRBV7-8	16	TRBJ1-1	TGTGCCAGCAGCGGTGATCACAGGGACTTGAACACTGAAGCTTTCTTT	CASSGDHRDLNTEAFF
-	few	TRBV3-1	15	TRBJ1-5	TGTGCCAGCAGCCAAGATAGTGGGGTCAATCAGCCCCAGCATTTT	CASSQDSGVNQPQHF
-	-	TRBV7-9	12	TRBJ2-3	TGTGCCAGCAGCTTATACACAGATACGCAGTATTTT	CASSLYTDTQYF
TRBD2	few	TRBV2	17	TRBJ2-1	TGTGCCAGCAGTGAATATCTGGGAGGGAGCTCCTACAATGAGCAGTTCTTC	CASSEYLGGSSYNEQFF
-	few	TRBV7-2	16	TRBJ1-6	TGTGCCAGCAGCTTCCAGGCGAGCTCCTATAATTCACCCCTCCACTTT	CASSFQASSYNSPLHF
-	few	TRBV6-2/TRBV6-3	16	TRBJ2-7	TGTGCCAGCAGTTACTCGTGGGGGGCCCCATCCTACGAGCAGTACTTC	CASSYSWGAPSYEQYF
-	-	TRBV27	15	TRBJ2-7	TGTGCCAGCAGTCCCCTGACAGGTTCATCCTACGAGCAGTACTTC	CASSPLTGSSYEQYF
-	few	TRBV6-1	10	TRBJ2-7	TGTGCCAGCAGTGAAAGGGAGCAGTACTTC	CASSEREQYF
-	few	TRBV5-1	16	TRBJ1-1	TGCGCCAGCAGCTTGTATCCAGGGGCGAGGGACACTGAAGCTTTCTTT	CASSLYPGARDTEAFF
-	medium-sized	TRBV11-2	14	TRBJ2-1	TGTGCCAGCAGCTCCAGAGGAAGCTCCGGGGAGCAGTTCTTC	CASSSRGSSGEQFF
TRBD1	-	TRBV7-9	17	TRBJ1-5	TGTGCCAGCAGCGGACAGGGCCCGTCCAGGGGGGTTCAGCCCCAGCATTTT	CASSGQGPSRGVQPQHF
-	few	TRBV12-3/TRBV12-4	13	TRBJ1-1	TGTGCCAGCAGTTTCATGCTGAACACTGAAGCTTTCTTT	CASSFMLNTEAFF
-	-	TRBV7-3	14	TRBJ2-2	TGTGCCAGCAGCCCCGGGCCGCTCGGCGGGGAGCTGTTTTTT	CASSPGPLGGELFF
-	few	TRBV7-9	17	TRBJ2-1	TGTGCCAGCAGCCTACAAGGGACCCCGACTAACTACAATGAGCAGTTCTTC	CASSLQGTPTNYNEQFF
-	-	TRBV4-1	16	TRBJ2-7	TGCGCCAGCAGCCAAGATCGATTTGAGGCTTCCTACGAGCAGTACTTC	CASSQDRFEASYEQYF
-	few	TRBV7-8	15	TRBJ2-4	TGTGCCAGCACCCCAGGGGTAGCGCGGGGGAACATTCAGTACTTC	CASTPGVARGNIQYF
TRBD1	-	TRBV7-2	16	TRBJ2-1	TGTGCCAGCAGCGCCGGGACAGCGATATCCTACAATGAGCAGTTCTTC	CASSAGTAISYNEQFF
-	-	TRBV7-8	12	TRBJ2-3	TGTGCCAGCCGGGCGGAAGCAGATACGCAGTATTTT	CASRAEADTQYF
-	-	TRBV11-2	14	TRBJ1-1	TGTGCCAGCAGCTTAGCCGTATGGAACACTGAAGCTTTCTTT	CASSLAVWNTEAFF
TRBD1	-	TRBV19	15	TRBJ1-3	TGTGCCAGTAGTGTCCGGGACAGATCTGGAAACACCATATATTTT	CASSVRDRSGNTIYF